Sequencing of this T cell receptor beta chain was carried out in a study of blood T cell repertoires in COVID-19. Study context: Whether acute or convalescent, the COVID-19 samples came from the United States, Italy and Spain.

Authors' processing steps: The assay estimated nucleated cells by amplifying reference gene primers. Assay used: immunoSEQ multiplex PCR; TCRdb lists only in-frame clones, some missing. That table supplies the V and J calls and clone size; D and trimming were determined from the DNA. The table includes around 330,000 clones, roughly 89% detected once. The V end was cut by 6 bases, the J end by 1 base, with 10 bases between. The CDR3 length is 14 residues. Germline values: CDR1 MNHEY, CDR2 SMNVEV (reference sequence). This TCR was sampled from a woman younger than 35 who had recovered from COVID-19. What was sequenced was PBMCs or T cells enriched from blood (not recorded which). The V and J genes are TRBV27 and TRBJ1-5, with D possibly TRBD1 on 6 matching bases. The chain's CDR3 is CASSPTGSNQPQHF. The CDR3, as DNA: TGTGCCAGCAGCCCGACAGGAAGCAATCAGCCCCAGCATTTT.